This T cell receptor beta chain was sequenced for a study of blood T cell dynamics during melanoma immunotherapy. About the research overall: Metastatic melanoma patients received first-line pembrolizumab or nivolumab plus ipilimumab.

The time point is: week 3, after first cycle of checkpoint inhibitor. Assay used: immunoSEQ multiplex PCR; TCRdb lists only in-frame clones, some missing. The sample includes around 15,000 clones, roughly 92% of them seen just once. Details on this clone: Its target is unknown.

The V gene end was trimmed by 0 bases and the J gene end by 3 bases; junction bases not matched to a gene: 5. CDR1 is MNHEY, CDR2 SVGAGI, per germline. This CDR3 region has 16 residues. Study-level findings and limits: It remained unknown if the driving T cell clones were melanoma-specific.

The material sequenced was blood, taken from a patient treated with checkpoint blockade. This clonotype was sampled from a human donor with melanoma. The V and J genes are TRBV6-5 and TRBJ2-5; TRBD1 agrees at 9 bases. The CDR3 is CASSYSGTGIEETQYF. The CDR3 nucleotides are TGTGCCAGCAGTTACTCTGGGACAGGGATTGAAGAGACCCAGTACTTC.